The T cell receptor beta chain described here comes from a study of cytomegalovirus exposure and HLA in healthy donors. In the study overall: Of about 390 genotyped donors, roughly 81% grouped in the Caucasian-associated ancestry cluster.

About this clone: As yet, its antigen is unknown.

Germline V gene sequence: CDR1 MGHRA, CDR2 YSYEKL. The CDR3 covers 15 residues. V shed 4 bases, J shed 5 bases, and the junction held 5 bases outside the gene matches. Whole-study results and caveats: Exclusion as indistinguishable affected some V segments, including TRBV6-2 and TRBV6-3. A later analysis linked a missense DCLRE1C variant to TCR beta V- and J-gene trimming.

With 60 Vbeta and 13 Jbeta primers, the PCR was carried out. The data were produced by immunoSEQ multiplex PCR, yet TCRdb's version contains in-frame clones alone and is incomplete. Among roughly 120,000 clones listed, 77% were seen once. The gene calls are TRBV4-1 and TRBJ2-1; 10 nucleotides match TRBD2. The receptor was derived from a woman aged 40 to 55 in good health and CMV-seropositive. Sequenced: PBMCs. This CDR3 is CASSRSGRKHNEQFF. The CDR3, as DNA: TGCGCCAGCAGCCGTAGCGGGAGGAAACACAATGAGCAGTTCTTC.